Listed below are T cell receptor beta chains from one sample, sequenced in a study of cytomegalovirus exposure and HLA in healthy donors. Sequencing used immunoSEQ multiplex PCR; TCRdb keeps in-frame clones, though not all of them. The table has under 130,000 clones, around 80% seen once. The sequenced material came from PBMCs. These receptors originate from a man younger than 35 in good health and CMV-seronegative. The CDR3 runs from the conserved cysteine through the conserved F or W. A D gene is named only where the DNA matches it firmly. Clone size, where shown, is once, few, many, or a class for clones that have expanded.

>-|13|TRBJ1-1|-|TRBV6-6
CASLGGAGTEAFF
TGTGCCAGTTTGGGGGGGGCGGGCACTGAAGCTTTCTTT
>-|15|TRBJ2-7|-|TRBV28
CASTRWGGLSYEQYF
TGTGCCAGCACCCGCTGGGGGGGCTTATCCTACGAGCAGTACTTC
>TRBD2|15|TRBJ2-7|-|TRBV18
CASSPKGLAGGAQYF
TGTGCCAGCTCACCAAAAGGGTTAGCGGGAGGGGCGCAGTACTTC
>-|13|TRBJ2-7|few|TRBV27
CASSLAGAYEQYF
TGTGCCAGCAGTTTAGCAGGGGCCTACGAGCAGTACTTC
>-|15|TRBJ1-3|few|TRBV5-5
CASSPRGASGNTIYF
TGTGCCAGCAGCCCCCGGGGGGCCTCTGGAAACACCATATATTTT
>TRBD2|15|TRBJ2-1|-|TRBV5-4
CASSTGLAGTNEQFF
TGTGCCAGCAGTACGGGACTAGCGGGGACCAATGAGCAGTTCTTC
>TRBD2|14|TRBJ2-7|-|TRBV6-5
CASGSSGRAYEQYF
TGTGCCAGCGGATCTAGCGGGAGGGCCTACGAGCAGTACTTC
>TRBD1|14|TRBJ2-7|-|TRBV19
CASRLNRGYYEQYF
TGTGCCAGTAGACTCAACAGGGGGTACTACGAGCAGTACTTC
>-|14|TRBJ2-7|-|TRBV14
CASSQENRAYEQYF
TGTGCCAGCAGCCAAGAGAACAGGGCCTACGAGCAGTACTTC
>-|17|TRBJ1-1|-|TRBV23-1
CASSQSRSAGRTTEAFF
TGCGCCAGCAGTCAATCTAGATCGGCAGGCCGAACGACTGAAGCTTTCTTT
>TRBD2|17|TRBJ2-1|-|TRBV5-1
CASSLGLAGGHGNEQFF
TGCGCCAGCAGCTTGGGGCTAGCGGGAGGGCATGGCAATGAGCAGTTCTTC
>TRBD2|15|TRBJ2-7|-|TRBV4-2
CASSQGLAGGYEQYF
TGTGCCAGCAGCCAAGGGCTAGCGGGAGGGTACGAGCAGTACTTC
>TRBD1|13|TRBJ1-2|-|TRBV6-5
CASSLTGAYGYTF
TGTGCCAGCAGCCTAACAGGGGCCTATGGCTACACCTTC
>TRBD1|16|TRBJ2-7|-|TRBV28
CASSFDQDRGTYEQYF
TGTGCCAGCAGTTTTGATCAGGACAGGGGAACCTACGAGCAGTACTTC
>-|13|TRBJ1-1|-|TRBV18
CASRPDVTVEAFF
TGTGCCAGCAGACCAGATGTGACAGTTGAAGCTTTCTTT
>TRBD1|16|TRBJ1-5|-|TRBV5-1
CASSLETGHGNQPQHF
TGCGCCAGCAGCTTGGAGACAGGGCATGGCAATCAGCCCCAGCATTTT
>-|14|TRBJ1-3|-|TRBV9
CASQPPGSGNTIYF
TGTGCCAGCCAACCCCCGGGGTCTGGAAACACCATATATTTT
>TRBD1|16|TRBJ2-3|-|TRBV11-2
CASSYDRAASTDTQYF
TGTGCCAGCAGCTACGACAGGGCCGCTAGCACAGATACGCAGTATTTT
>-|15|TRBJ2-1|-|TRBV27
CASSLGDISYNEQFF
TGTGCCAGCAGTTTAGGGGACATCTCCTACAATGAGCAGTTCTTC
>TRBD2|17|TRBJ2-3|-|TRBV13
CASSSGTSGFPTDTQYF
TGTGCCAGCAGCTCCGGGACTAGCGGGTTCCCCACAGATACGCAGTATTTT
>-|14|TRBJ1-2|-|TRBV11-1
CASSLADGGYGYTF
TGTGCCAGCAGCTTAGCGGACGGAGGTTACGGCTACACCTTC
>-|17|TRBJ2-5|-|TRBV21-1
CASSNSRQGPVGETQYF
TGTGCCAGCAGCAATTCACGGCAGGGGCCCGTCGGTGAGACCCAGTACTTC
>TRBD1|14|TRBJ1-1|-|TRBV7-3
CASSWTGASTEAFF
TGTGCCAGCAGCTGGACAGGGGCGAGTACTGAAGCTTTCTTT
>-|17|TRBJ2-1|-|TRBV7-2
CASSLDPGLSSYNEQFF
TGTGCCAGCAGCTTAGATCCGGGACTGAGCTCCTACAATGAGCAGTTCTTC
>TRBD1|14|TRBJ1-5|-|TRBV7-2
CASSRDRGHQPQHF
TGTGCCAGCAGCAGGGACAGGGGGCATCAGCCCCAGCATTTT
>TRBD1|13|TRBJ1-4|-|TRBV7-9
CSSSATGDAKLFF
TGTTCCAGCAGCGCAACAGGGGACGCAAAACTGTTTTTT
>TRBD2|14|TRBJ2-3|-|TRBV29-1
CSVETSGVADTQYF
TGCAGCGTTGAAACTAGCGGGGTCGCAGATACGCAGTATTTT
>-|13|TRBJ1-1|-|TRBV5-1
CASRAGASTEAFF
TGCGCCAGCAGAGCGGGGGCAAGCACTGAAGCTTTCTTT
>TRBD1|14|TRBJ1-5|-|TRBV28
CASSLLQGNQPQHF
TGTGCCAGCAGTTTATTACAGGGGAATCAGCCCCAGCATTTT
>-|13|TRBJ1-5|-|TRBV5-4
CASSLDSLQPQHF
TGTGCCAGCAGCTTGGACAGCCTTCAGCCCCAGCATTTT
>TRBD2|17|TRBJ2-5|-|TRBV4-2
CASSPGLAGDRQETQYF
TGTGCCAGCAGCCCAGGACTAGCGGGAGATCGACAAGAGACCCAGTACTTC
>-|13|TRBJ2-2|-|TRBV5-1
CASATGDTGELFF
TGCGCCAGCGCTACAGGAGACACCGGGGAGCTGTTTTTT
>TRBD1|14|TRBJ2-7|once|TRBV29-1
CSVEGPTGGHEQYF
TGCAGCGTTGAGGGACCGACAGGGGGTCATGAGCAGTACTTC
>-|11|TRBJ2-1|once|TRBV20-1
CSAIIYNEQFF
TGCAGTGCTATAATTTACAATGAGCAGTTCTTC
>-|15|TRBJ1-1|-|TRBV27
CASSLQIGLTPEAFF
TGTGCCAGCAGTTTACAAATCGGGTTGACGCCTGAAGCTTTCTTT
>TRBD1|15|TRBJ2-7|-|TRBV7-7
CASSLGQLPTYEQYF
TGTGCTAGCAGCCTGGGACAGCTTCCGACCTACGAGCAGTACTTC
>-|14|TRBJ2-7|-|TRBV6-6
CASSSPVLGNEQYF
TGTGCCAGCAGTTCCCCCGTTCTCGGGAACGAGCAGTACTTC
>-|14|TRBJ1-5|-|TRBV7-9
CASSTDSSNQPQHF
TGTGCCAGCAGTACGGACAGCAGCAATCAGCCCCAGCATTTT
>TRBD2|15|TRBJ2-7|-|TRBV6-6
CASSWGGEGIYEQYF
TGTGCCAGCAGTTGGGGAGGGGAGGGGATCTACGAGCAGTACTTC
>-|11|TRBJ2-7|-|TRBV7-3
CASSLPPEQYF
TGTGCCAGCAGTCTACCGCCCGAGCAGTACTTC
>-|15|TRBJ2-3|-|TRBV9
CASSPTERSTDTQYF
TGTGCCAGCAGCCCTACCGAGCGGAGCACAGATACGCAGTATTTT
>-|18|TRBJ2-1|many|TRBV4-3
CASSQGPSVAPSYNEQFF
TGCGCCAGCAGCCAAGGTCCTAGTGTGGCGCCCTCCTACAATGAGCAGTTCTTC
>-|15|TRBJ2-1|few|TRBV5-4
CASSLEEGRHNEQFF
TGTGCCAGCAGCTTAGAGGAGGGGAGACACAATGAGCAGTTCTTC
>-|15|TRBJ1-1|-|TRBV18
CASSPLFAGAGEAFF
TGTGCCAGCTCACCCCTTTTCGCGGGGGCGGGTGAAGCTTTCTTT
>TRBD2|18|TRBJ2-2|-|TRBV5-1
CASSLGLVVRGDTGELFF
TGCGCCAGCAGCTTGGGTCTGGTGGTCCGGGGGGACACCGGGGAGCTGTTTTTT
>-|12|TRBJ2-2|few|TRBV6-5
CASEGITGELFF
TGTGCCAGCGAGGGAATAACCGGGGAGCTGTTTTTT
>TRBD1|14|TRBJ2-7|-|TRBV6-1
CASSEAGTAYEQYF
TGTGCCAGCAGTGAAGCGGGGACAGCCTACGAGCAGTACTTC
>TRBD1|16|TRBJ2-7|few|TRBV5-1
CASSWARGTGSYEQYF
TGCGCCAGCAGCTGGGCAAGGGGGACAGGCTCCTACGAGCAGTACTTC
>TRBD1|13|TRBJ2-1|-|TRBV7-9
CSSTPTGVNEQFF
TGTTCCAGCACTCCGACAGGGGTAAATGAGCAGTTCTTC
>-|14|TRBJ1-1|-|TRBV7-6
CASRPPGMNTEAFF
TGTGCCAGCAGGCCCCCGGGAATGAACACTGAAGCTTTCTTT
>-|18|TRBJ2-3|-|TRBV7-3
CASSLTPPPGEGTDTQYF
TGTGCCAGCAGCCTTACTCCCCCTCCGGGGGAGGGCACAGATACGCAGTATTTT
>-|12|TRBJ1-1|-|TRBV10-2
CASARPGTEAFF
TGCGCCAGCGCCCGCCCGGGCACTGAAGCTTTCTTT
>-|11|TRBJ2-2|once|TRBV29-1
CSGGVTGELFF
TGCAGTGGAGGGGTCACCGGGGAGCTGTTTTTT
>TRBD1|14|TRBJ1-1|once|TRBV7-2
CASSPGQGNTEAFF
TGTGCCAGCAGCCCTGGACAGGGGAACACTGAAGCTTTCTTT
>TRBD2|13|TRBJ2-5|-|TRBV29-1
CSVEGGVGVTQYF
TGCAGCGTTGAGGGGGGGGTCGGAGTGACCCAGTACTTC
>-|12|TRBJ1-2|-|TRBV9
CASGAFDYGYTF
TGTGCCAGCGGGGCGTTTGACTATGGCTACACCTTC
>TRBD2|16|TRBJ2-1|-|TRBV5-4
CASSPTSGTTYNEQFF
TGTGCCAGCAGCCCGACTAGCGGGACAACCTACAATGAGCAGTTCTTC
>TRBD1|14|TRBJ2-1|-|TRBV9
CASSWGQTYNEQFF
TGTGCCAGCAGTTGGGGACAGACCTACAATGAGCAGTTCTTC